Below, 24 T cell receptor beta chains from the same sample are listed, as sequenced in a study of T cell changes during pregnancy in multiple sclerosis. Clones were read by immunoSEQ multiplex PCR, and TCRdb kept only the in-frame ones, dropping some. The data hold some 29,000 clones, with 87% observed a single time. The specimen was CD8+ T cells from peripheral blood mononuclear cells, collected before pregnancy. The receptors shown here come from a female donor with multiple sclerosis, enrolled in a pregnancy study.

This clone occurred once. The V call is TRBV11-3, the J call TRBJ2-1; 8 bases fit TRBD1. Losses at the gene ends were 1 base for V and 4 bases for J; bases not matched to a gene: 6. Germline CDR1 SGHNT, CDR2 YENEEA. The CDR3 spans 16 residues. CDR3 DNA: TGTGCCAGCAGCTTAGGACCAGGGGGCGTGTACAATGAGCAGTTCTTC. Residues: CASSLGPGGVYNEQFF.

The rearrangement links TRBV6-5 to TRBJ2-3; weak D call: TRBD2 (5 bases). V lost 0 bases to trimming and J lost 4 bases, with 8 bases between them. Germline V gene data show CDR1 as MNHEY and CDR2 as SVGAGI. The CDR3 spans 14 residues. CDR3 DNA: TGTGCCAGCAGTTACTCATGGGAGTCAGATACGCAGTATTTT. Translating gives CASSYSWESDTQYF.

The chain is built from TRBV5-5 and TRBJ1-5, with 9 bases matching TRBD1. V shed 3 bases and J 7 bases; nucleotides not matched to a gene: 8. The CDR3 sequence is 15 residues long. Germline assignment: CDR1 SGHKS and CDR2 YYEKEE (reference sequence). The CDR3 DNA reads as TGTGCCAGCAGCTGGACAGGGGTTGTAGAACAGCCCCAGCATTTT. Its translation is CASSWTGVVEQPQHF.

The gene calls are TRBV11-3 and TRBJ1-1; D uncertain. Trimming removed 5 bases at V and 4 bases at J, with 8 bases between. Germline values: CDR1 SGHNT, CDR2 YENEEA. CDR3 length equals 12 residues. CDR3 sequence: CASSPRVTEAFF. The CDR3 DNA sequence: TGTGCCAGCAGCCCCCGGGTCACTGAAGCTTTCTTT. Full variable domain (missing parts from reference TRBV11-3 and TRBJ1-1): EAGVVQSPRYKIIEKKQPVAFWCNPISGHNTLYWYLQNLGQGPELLIRYENEEAVDDSQLPKDRFSAERLKGVDSTLKIQPAELGDSAVYLCASSPRVTEAFFGQGTRLTVV.

The chain combines TRBV7-9 with TRBJ2-7; 9 bases are shared with TRBD2. The junction had 18 bases not matched to a gene; V was cut back by 0 bases and J by 6 bases. The CDR3 extends over 19 amino acids. Germline CDR1 and CDR2: SEHNR and FQNEAQ (reference sequence). CDR3 in amino acids: CASSLAKGAASGTGGEQYF. CDR3 nucleotides: TGTGCCAGCAGCTTAGCGAAAGGGGCAGCTAGCGGGACGGGAGGCGAGCAGTACTTC.

This chain links TRBV4-3 with TRBJ1-1; tentative D call: TRBD1 (5 bases). The V and J ends lost 4 bases and 2 bases respectively, with 14 bases between them. The length of the CDR3 is 15 residues. Germline V gene lookup returns CDR1 LGHNA and CDR2 YSLEER. The CDR3 reads CASSPDTGYNTEAFF. In DNA form, the CDR3 reads TGCGCCAGCAGCCCGGACACGGGTTATAACACTGAAGCTTTCTTT.

The chain employs TRBV7-2 and TRBJ2-7; 14 bases agree with TRBD2. The length of the CDR3 is 16 residues. The V and J ends lost 3 bases and 4 bases, in that order; junction bases with no gene match: 5. The germline CDR1 and CDR2 sequences are SGHTA and FQGNSA. CDR3 protein: CASSFGLAGGGYEQYF. CDR3 bases: TGTGCCAGCAGCTTCGGACTAGCGGGAGGAGGTTACGAGCAGTACTTC. Filled out from reference TRBV7-2 and TRBJ2-7, the complete variable domain reads GAGVSQSPSNKVTEKGKDVELRCDPISGHTALYWYRQSLGQGLEFLIYFQGNSAPDKSGLPSDRFSAERTGGSVSTLTIQRTQQEDSAVYLCASSFGLAGGGYEQYFGPGTRLTVT.

This chain uses TRBV27 with TRBJ2-7, with D possibly being TRBD2 (5 bases). Germline CDR1 MNHEY, CDR2 SMNVEV (reference sequence). This CDR3 comprises 14 residues. With 0 bases removed from V and 12 bases from J, the gap between germline ends came to 18 bases. CDR3 in DNA: TGTGCCAGCAGTTTATCTATCGGGGTACTAGAGGTGTACTTC. Residues: CASSLSIGVLEVYF.

The V call is TRBV4-2, the J call TRBJ2-2; a weak D match, TRBD2 (5 bases). V lost 3 bases and J 5 bases, leaving 13 bases between the germline ends. Germline CDR1 is LGHNA and CDR2 is YNFKEQ. The CDR3 has 15 residues. CDR3 sequence: CASSQDFLTTGELFF. In nucleotides, the CDR3 is TGTGCCAGCAGCCAGGACTTTCTAACAACCGGGGAGCTGTTTTTT.

This chain connects TRBV19 to TRBJ2-7; possible D gene TRBD1, 5 bases. The CDR3 covers 14 residues. V was cut by 10 bases and J by 0 bases, with 16 bases left in between. CDR1 and CDR2 from the germline V gene are LNHDA and SQIVND (reference sequence). Written as DNA, the CDR3 is TGTGCCACCAGACAGACCCATAGCTCCTACGAGCAGTACTTC. The encoded protein is CATRQTHSSYEQYF. The variable domain in full, with the rest retrieved from reference TRBV19 and TRBJ2-7, is DGGITQSPKYLFRKEGQNVTLSCEQNLNHDAMYWYRQDPGQGLRLIYYSQIVNDFQKGDIAEGYSVSREKKESFPLTVTSAQKNPTAFYLCATRQTHSSYEQYFGPGTRLTVT.

This clone was seen a single time. This rearrangement joins TRBV11-2 to TRBJ2-1; 11 bases are shared with TRBD2. J lost 0 bases, V lost 5 bases, and 9 bases had no gene match. Germline-derived CDR1 and CDR2 are SGHAT and FQNNGV. This CDR3 has 18 residues. CDR3 DNA sequence: TGTGCCAGCAGCCCTCTAGCGGGGGGCACAAGCTCCTACAATGAGCAGTTCTTC. Translating it yields CASSPLAGGTSSYNEQFF.

The chain links TRBV6-1 to TRBJ1-1; D is ambiguous. V lost 2 bases to trimming and J lost 7 bases, with 11 bases between them. The V gene's germline CDR1 is MNHNS and CDR2 SASEGT. The CDR3 extends over 13 amino acids. CDR3 region: CASSEFGGFEAFF. CDR3 nucleotides: TGTGCCAGCAGTGAATTTGGCGGGTTTGAAGCTTTCTTT.

This chain links TRBV4-3 with TRBJ2-6; D ambiguous. The CDR3 spans 15 residues. The germline CDR1 and CDR2 sequences are LGHNA and YSLEER. V lost 1 base, J lost 2 bases, and 6 bases lay in between. CDR3 in DNA: TGCGCCAGCAGCCAAGTAACTGCTGGGGCCAACGTCCTGACTTTC. Its protein is CASSQVTAGANVLTF.

For this clone: An end of the junction differs from the germline gene, which may be a read error. The CDR3 loop reads CASSLIPQGHSPGNYEQYF. The CDR3 DNA is TGTGCTAGCAGCTTAATTCCCCAAGGCCACTCACCAGGGAACTACGAGCAGTACTTC. V gene TRBV7-7 combines with J gene TRBJ2-7, with D possibly TRBD1 on 5 matching bases. This CDR3 is built from 19 residues. CDR1 is SSHAT and CDR2 is FNYEAQ in the germline V gene (reference sequence).

The rearrangement links TRBV7-2 to TRBJ1-1; TRBD1 matches 12 bases. This CDR3 has 15 residues. Germline values: CDR1 SGHTA, CDR2 FQGNSA. V trimming: 5 bases; J trimming: 8 bases; junction bases outside the gene matches: 9. The CDR3 sequence: CASSRGQGALWEAFF. The CDR3, as DNA: TGTGCCAGCAGCCGGGGACAGGGGGCTCTATGGGAAGCTTTCTTT.

This clone was picked up one time. The gene calls are TRBV7-9 and TRBJ1-1, with D possibly being TRBD1 (5 bases). Trimming shortened V by 2 bases and J by 4 bases, and 14 bases separated the two germline ends. This CDR3 is 15 amino acids long. Germline loops: CDR1 SEHNR, CDR2 FQNEAQ (reference sequence). The CDR3 region has the DNA TGTGCCAGCAGCTTACCTAAAGGCAGGGCCACTGAAGCTTTCTTT. It specifies CASSLPKGRATEAFF.

This clone was counted a single time. This chain joins TRBV10-3 and TRBJ1-1; D remains unclear. V was shortened by 0 bases and J by 0 bases, with 8 bases between the two germline ends. The CDR3 length is 15 residues. Germline values: CDR1 ENHRY, CDR2 SYGVKD. In DNA form, the CDR3 reads TGTGCCATCAGTGAGTCCCTCCAGATGAACACTGAAGCTTTCTTT. Residues: CAISESLQMNTEAFF.

The V call is TRBV28, the J call TRBJ1-1; D might be TRBD1 (5 bases). Germline V gene lookup returns CDR1 MDHEN and CDR2 SYDVKM. CDR3 length: 13 residues. V gave up 6 bases and J gave up 4 bases, with 12 bases separating them. This CDR3 is CASSLTQGTEAFF. The CDR3 nucleotides read TGTGCCAGCAGCTTAACCCAGGGCACTGAAGCTTTCTTT.

The CDR3 DNA is TGTGCCAGCAGCTTGAAGGTAGCGGGAGCTAGCGAGCAGTACTTC. Translation gives CASSLKVAGASEQYF. V usage is TRBV5-4 and J usage is TRBJ2-7, with 9 bases aligning to TRBD2. Trimming at V came to 1 base and at J to 6 bases, leaving 8 bases not matched to a gene. Per the germline V gene, CDR1 is SGHNT and CDR2 is YYREEE (reference sequence). This CDR3 region has 15 residues.

This chain joins TRBV11-1 and TRBJ1-2, with TRBD1 matching 7 bases. CDR1 and CDR2 from the germline V gene are SGHAT and FQDESV (reference sequence). The CDR3 runs 14 residues. Germline trimming cut 4 bases from V and 1 base from J; bases unmatched to any gene: 3. CDR3 sequence: CASSYRGDNYGYTF. In nucleotides, the CDR3 is TGTGCCAGCAGCTACAGGGGCGATAACTATGGCTACACCTTC.

The chain couples TRBV13 to TRBJ1-5; 9 bases are shared with TRBD1. This CDR3 has 15 amino acids. Germline CDR1 reads PRHDT; CDR2 reads FYEKMQ (reference sequence). Trimming took 5 bases from V and 2 from J; bases not matched to a gene: 4. For the CDR3, the DNA is TGTGCCAGCAGCGCCCGGACAGGGGGCAATCAGCCCCAGCATTTT. Its translation: CASSARTGGNQPQHF.

The gene calls are TRBV5-1 and TRBJ2-1; 14 bases map to TRBD2. Trimming took 7 bases from V and 6 from J; bases not matched to a gene: 0. Germline V gives CDR1 SGHRS, CDR2 YFSETQ. This CDR3 region has 13 residues. CDR3 nucleotide sequence: TGCGCCAGCGGGACTAGCGGGAGCAATGAGCAGTTCTTC. Its protein is CASGTSGSNEQFF.

With respect to this clone: The sample holds other DNA sequences that translate to the same CDR3. The chain carries TRBV7-9 and TRBJ2-3; no clear D gene. V dropped 5 bases and J dropped 0 bases, with 12 bases sitting between them. Germline CDR1 is SEHNR and CDR2 is FQNEAQ (reference sequence). CDR3 length: 15 residues. This chain's CDR3 is CASSPPGVSTDTQYF. DNA for the CDR3: TGTGCCAGCAGCCCCCCTGGAGTTAGCACAGATACGCAGTATTTT.

This sequence joins TRBV7-6 and TRBJ2-2, with D maybe TRBD1 (7 bases). V gave up 1 base and J gave up 1 base, with 13 bases separating them. This CDR3 has 17 amino acids. Germline V gene data show CDR1 as SGHVS and CDR2 as FNYEAQ. The CDR3 sequence: CASSLVAGGGNTGELFF. In nucleotides, the CDR3 is TGTGCCAGCAGCTTAGTCGCAGGGGGAGGGAACACCGGGGAGCTGTTTTTT.